Listed below are T cell receptor beta chains from one sample, sequenced in a study of OX40 agonist ivuxolimab in advanced cancers. Clones were read by immunoSEQ multiplex PCR, and TCRdb kept only the in-frame ones, dropping some. The data hold tens of thousands of clones, with roughly 78% observed a single time. This specimen was CD4+ or CD8+ T cells sorted from blood, taken in a trial of the OX40 agonist ivuxolimab. Receptor source: an adult with an advanced solid tumor such as melanoma, head and neck, liver or kidney cancer. Each CDR3 is given with its conserved first and last residue. Each record gives: J gene, V gene, clone size, D gene, CDR3 DNA, CDR3 protein. D genes are given only for firm matches. Only some rows state a clone size, as once, few, many or a class for expanded clones.

J gene: TRBJ2-7; V gene: TRBV28; clone size: -; D gene: -; CDR3 DNA: TGTGCCAGCAGTCACGTACTCACTGACTACGAGCAGTACTTC; CDR3 protein: CASSHVLTDYEQYF
J gene: TRBJ2-5; V gene: TRBV7-2; clone size: -; D gene: -; CDR3 DNA: TGTGCCAGCAGCACTGCTAGCACTCCAGAGACCCAGTACTTC; CDR3 protein: CASSTASTPETQYF
J gene: TRBJ2-5; V gene: TRBV28; clone size: -; D gene: -; CDR3 DNA: TGTGCCAGCAGTTTACCGACAACAGAGACCCAGTACTTC; CDR3 protein: CASSLPTTETQYF
J gene: TRBJ2-1; V gene: TRBV7-9; clone size: -; D gene: -; CDR3 DNA: TGTGCCAGCAGCTTAATTCATGAGCAGTTCTTC; CDR3 protein: CASSLIHEQFF
J gene: TRBJ1-1; V gene: TRBV11-1; clone size: -; D gene: -; CDR3 DNA: TGTGCCAGCAGCTTAGGTCTGAACACTGAAGCTTTCTTT; CDR3 protein: CASSLGLNTEAFF
J gene: TRBJ1-3; V gene: TRBV7-9; clone size: -; D gene: -; CDR3 DNA: TGTGCCAGCAGCCCTCCCGACAGGAACTCCGGAAACACCATATATTTT; CDR3 protein: CASSPPDRNSGNTIYF
J gene: TRBJ2-5; V gene: TRBV29-1; clone size: -; D gene: TRBD2; CDR3 DNA: TGCAGCGTTGAATCTGGACTAGCTGGGGAGACCCAGTACTTC; CDR3 protein: CSVESGLAGETQYF
J gene: TRBJ1-4; V gene: TRBV28; clone size: -; D gene: TRBD1; CDR3 DNA: TGTGCCAGCACTACTTGGGACAGGGTAGGGAAACTGTTTTTT; CDR3 protein: CASTTWDRVGKLFF
J gene: TRBJ2-1; V gene: TRBV6-6; clone size: -; D gene: -; CDR3 DNA: TGTGCCAGCAGTTATTCAGGGAGGAATGAGCAGTTCTTC; CDR3 protein: CASSYSGRNEQFF
J gene: TRBJ2-5; V gene: TRBV6-5; clone size: -; D gene: TRBD1; CDR3 DNA: TGTGCCAGCAGCGACAGGGTCCAAGAGACCCAGTACTTC; CDR3 protein: CASSDRVQETQYF
J gene: TRBJ2-3; V gene: TRBV7-2; clone size: few; D gene: -; CDR3 DNA: TGTGCCAGCAGCTTGAGCGGAAGCACAGATACGCAGTATTTT; CDR3 protein: CASSLSGSTDTQYF
J gene: TRBJ1-6; V gene: TRBV2; clone size: -; D gene: -; CDR3 DNA: TGTGCCAGCAGGCCCGGGACCAGCTCCTATAATTCACCCCTCCACTTT; CDR3 protein: CASRPGTSSYNSPLHF
J gene: TRBJ2-5; V gene: TRBV18; clone size: once; D gene: TRBD2; CDR3 DNA: TGTGCCAGCGCGAACGGTCAGCGGGGGCAAGAGACCCAGTACTTC; CDR3 protein: CASANGQRGQETQYF
J gene: TRBJ2-7; V gene: TRBV19; clone size: -; D gene: TRBD1; CDR3 DNA: TGTGCCAGTAGTACCCGGACAGGGGGACCCTACGAGCAGTACTTC; CDR3 protein: CASSTRTGGPYEQYF
J gene: TRBJ1-1; V gene: TRBV27; clone size: -; D gene: -; CDR3 DNA: TGTGCCAGCAGTTTTCTTGTGGGTGGCACTGAAGCTTTCTTT; CDR3 protein: CASSFLVGGTEAFF
J gene: TRBJ1-1; V gene: TRBV6-4; clone size: once; D gene: -; CDR3 DNA: TGTGCCAGCAAACCCGACCGGACGGCGTTTCGAGCTTTCTTT; CDR3 protein: CASKPDRTAFRAFF
J gene: TRBJ2-2; V gene: TRBV5-1; clone size: -; D gene: -; CDR3 DNA: TGCGCCAGCAGCTTGGGACTCCACAGCGGGGAGCTGTTTTTT; CDR3 protein: CASSLGLHSGELFF
J gene: TRBJ2-4; V gene: TRBV2; clone size: -; D gene: -; CDR3 DNA: TGTGCCAGCAGTGAAATCGGGGAATCTCTAGCCAAAAACATTCAGTACTTC; CDR3 protein: CASSEIGESLAKNIQYF
J gene: TRBJ1-2; V gene: TRBV5-1; clone size: once; D gene: -; CDR3 DNA: TGCGCCAGCAGCTTGGACGGGCAACTACTTAACTATGGCTACACCTTC; CDR3 protein: CASSLDGQLLNYGYTF
J gene: TRBJ2-7; V gene: TRBV28; clone size: -; D gene: TRBD1; CDR3 DNA: TGTGCCAGCAGTTTGCCGGGACAGGTCTCCTACGAGCAGTACTTC; CDR3 protein: CASSLPGQVSYEQYF
J gene: TRBJ1-2; V gene: TRBV19; clone size: once; D gene: TRBD1; CDR3 DNA: TGTGCCAGTAGTATGGACAGGGGGCGATATGGCTACACCTTC; CDR3 protein: CASSMDRGRYGYTF
J gene: TRBJ2-5; V gene: TRBV28; clone size: -; D gene: TRBD1; CDR3 DNA: TGTGCCAGCAGTTTAGGGACAGCGACAGGGGAGACCCAGTACTTC; CDR3 protein: CASSLGTATGETQYF
J gene: TRBJ2-7; V gene: TRBV19; clone size: -; D gene: -; CDR3 DNA: TGTGCCAGTAGTATAAGGCGGGACACGCCCTACGAGCAGTACTTC; CDR3 protein: CASSIRRDTPYEQYF
J gene: TRBJ2-5; V gene: TRBV25-1; clone size: once; D gene: -; CDR3 DNA: TGTGCCAGCAGTGAAGGGTCAGTCTCTGGAGAGACCCAGTACTTC; CDR3 protein: CASSEGSVSGETQYF
J gene: TRBJ2-2; V gene: TRBV28; clone size: -; D gene: -; CDR3 DNA: TGTGCCAGCAAAAGAAACACCGGGGAGCTGTTTTTT; CDR3 protein: CASKRNTGELFF
J gene: TRBJ1-6; V gene: TRBV7-8; clone size: -; D gene: -; CDR3 DNA: TGTGCCAGCAGCTTCAGCCTCGGACAGTCTTCACCCCTCCACTTT; CDR3 protein: CASSFSLGQSSPLHF
J gene: TRBJ2-1; V gene: TRBV5-4; clone size: -; D gene: -; CDR3 DNA: TGTGCCAGCAGCTTTTCCGGCGACTACAATGAGCAGTTCTTC; CDR3 protein: CASSFSGDYNEQFF
J gene: TRBJ2-1; V gene: TRBV6-4; clone size: -; D gene: -; CDR3 DNA: TGTGCCAGCTCATCAGAAGGGGGGAATGAGCAGTTCTTC; CDR3 protein: CASSSEGGNEQFF
J gene: TRBJ2-7; V gene: TRBV5-5; clone size: -; D gene: -; CDR3 DNA: TGTGCCAGCAGCTTGGGATTGGGGGCTAGCGGTTACTACGAGCAGTACTTC; CDR3 protein: CASSLGLGASGYYEQYF
J gene: TRBJ1-1; V gene: TRBV7-9; clone size: once; D gene: -; CDR3 DNA: TGTGCCAGCAGCTTAATCCCACTGAACACTGAAGCTTTCTTT; CDR3 protein: CASSLIPLNTEAFF
J gene: TRBJ2-2; V gene: TRBV7-9; clone size: -; D gene: -; CDR3 DNA: TGTGCCAGCAGCTTCGGGTCAGCCCCTCTGAACACCGGGGAGCTGTTTTTT; CDR3 protein: CASSFGSAPLNTGELFF
J gene: TRBJ2-2; V gene: TRBV5-8; clone size: -; D gene: TRBD1; CDR3 DNA: TGTGCCAGCAGCTACCGACAGGGAACCGGGGAGCTGTTTTTT; CDR3 protein: CASSYRQGTGELFF
J gene: TRBJ2-6; V gene: TRBV5-6; clone size: -; D gene: TRBD1; CDR3 DNA: TGTGCCAGCAGCCCCGGGACAGGGACTTTCTCTGGGGCCAACGTCCTGACTTTC; CDR3 protein: CASSPGTGTFSGANVLTF
J gene: TRBJ1-2; V gene: TRBV19; clone size: few; D gene: -; CDR3 DNA: TGTGCCAGTAGTACAGGACGGGGATTCTATGGCTACACCTTC; CDR3 protein: CASSTGRGFYGYTF
J gene: TRBJ1-4; V gene: TRBV7-9; clone size: -; D gene: -; CDR3 DNA: TGTGCCAGCAGCCGAACTCAGGGTGTCACTAATGAAAAACTGTTTTTT; CDR3 protein: CASSRTQGVTNEKLFF
J gene: TRBJ1-4; V gene: TRBV5-8; clone size: -; D gene: TRBD1; CDR3 DNA: TGTGCCAGCAGCCGGACAGGGTTTAATGAAAAACTGTTTTTT; CDR3 protein: CASSRTGFNEKLFF
J gene: TRBJ2-7; V gene: TRBV11-2; clone size: -; D gene: -; CDR3 DNA: TGTGCCAGCAGTCGTAGGGGGGCGGGAACCTCTGGAGAGCAGTACTTC; CDR3 protein: CASSRRGAGTSGEQYF
J gene: TRBJ1-2; V gene: TRBV19; clone size: -; D gene: -; CDR3 DNA: TGTGCCAGTACCACGGGCCCAACGAATTATGGCTACACCTTC; CDR3 protein: CASTTGPTNYGYTF
J gene: TRBJ1-2; V gene: TRBV6-5; clone size: -; D gene: -; CDR3 DNA: TGTGCCAGCACTCGGGGGGCAGACTATGGCTACACCTTC; CDR3 protein: CASTRGADYGYTF
J gene: TRBJ2-7; V gene: TRBV19; clone size: once; D gene: TRBD1; CDR3 DNA: TGTGCCAGTAGTATTAAGGGACAGGCCTCCTACGAGCAGTACTTC; CDR3 protein: CASSIKGQASYEQYF
J gene: TRBJ2-1; V gene: TRBV7-6; clone size: once; D gene: -; CDR3 DNA: TGTGCCAGCAGCTTAGCCGGGCATGAGCAGTTCTTC; CDR3 protein: CASSLAGHEQFF
J gene: TRBJ1-2; V gene: TRBV5-1; clone size: -; D gene: -; CDR3 DNA: TGCGCCAGCAGGCCTGGGACGGATAACTATGGCTACACCTTC; CDR3 protein: CASRPGTDNYGYTF
J gene: TRBJ1-1; V gene: TRBV5-1; clone size: -; D gene: -; CDR3 DNA: TGCGCCAGCAGCTTGAACAGCCCAGATACTGAAGCTTTCTTT; CDR3 protein: CASSLNSPDTEAFF
J gene: TRBJ2-1; V gene: TRBV11-2; clone size: -; D gene: TRBD2; CDR3 DNA: TGTGCCAGCAGCTTCCAGCGGGAGGGGAATGAGCAGTTCTTC; CDR3 protein: CASSFQREGNEQFF
J gene: TRBJ2-3; V gene: TRBV28; clone size: -; D gene: TRBD1; CDR3 DNA: TGTGCCAGCAGCCAGGGACAGATTTACACAGATACGCAGTATTTT; CDR3 protein: CASSQGQIYTDTQYF
J gene: TRBJ1-6; V gene: TRBV15; clone size: -; D gene: -; CDR3 DNA: TGTGCCACCAGTCGACAGTCTCATAATTCACCCCTCCACTTT; CDR3 protein: CATSRQSHNSPLHF
J gene: TRBJ1-4; V gene: TRBV7-2; clone size: -; D gene: -; CDR3 DNA: TGTGCCAGCAGCCTCCGGGCCTTCCAGGGGAAACTGTTTTTT; CDR3 protein: CASSLRAFQGKLFF
J gene: TRBJ1-5; V gene: TRBV27; clone size: -; D gene: -; CDR3 DNA: TGTGCCAGCAGTTTGGGAAGCAATCAGCCCCAGCATTTT; CDR3 protein: CASSLGSNQPQHF
J gene: TRBJ1-1; V gene: TRBV11-3; clone size: -; D gene: -; CDR3 DNA: TGTGCCAGCAGCTTTGGTGAGGGGCAAGCTTTCTTT; CDR3 protein: CASSFGEGQAFF
J gene: TRBJ2-3; V gene: TRBV28; clone size: -; D gene: -; CDR3 DNA: TGTGCCTCTAGTTTACCAGCTGGTACCGATACGCAGTATTTT; CDR3 protein: CASSLPAGTDTQYF
J gene: TRBJ2-7; V gene: TRBV4-2; clone size: -; D gene: -; CDR3 DNA: TGTGCCAGCAGCCCAAACTACATAGGGATGGGGCTCCACGAGCAGTACTTC; CDR3 protein: CASSPNYIGMGLHEQYF
J gene: TRBJ2-1; V gene: TRBV28; clone size: -; D gene: TRBD2; CDR3 DNA: TGTGCCAGCAGTTTGACTAGCGGGGGGGCGGGCAATGAGCAGTTCTTC; CDR3 protein: CASSLTSGGAGNEQFF
J gene: TRBJ2-1; V gene: TRBV2; clone size: -; D gene: -; CDR3 DNA: TGTGCCAGCAGTTTTGGGAGCCCCTCCTACAATGAGCAGTTCTTC; CDR3 protein: CASSFGSPSYNEQFF